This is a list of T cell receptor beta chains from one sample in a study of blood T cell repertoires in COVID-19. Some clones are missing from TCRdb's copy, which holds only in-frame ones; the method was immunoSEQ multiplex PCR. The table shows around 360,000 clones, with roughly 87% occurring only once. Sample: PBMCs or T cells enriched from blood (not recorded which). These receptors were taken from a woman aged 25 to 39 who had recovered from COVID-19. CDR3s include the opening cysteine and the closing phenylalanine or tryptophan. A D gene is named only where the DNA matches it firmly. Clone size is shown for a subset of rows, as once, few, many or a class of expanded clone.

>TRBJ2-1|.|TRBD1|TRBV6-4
CASTTPGTGHNNEQFF
TGTGCCAGCACCACCCCCGGGACAGGACATAACAATGAGCAGTTCTTC
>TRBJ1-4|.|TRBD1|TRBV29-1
CSVEGTGGEKLFF
TGCAGCGTTGAAGGGACAGGGGGAGAAAAACTGTTTTTT
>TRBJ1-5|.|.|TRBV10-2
CASSESIPGAQHF
TGCGCCAGCAGTGAGTCGATCCCGGGAGCCCAGCATTTT
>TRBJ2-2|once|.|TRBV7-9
CASSSGGASNTGELFF
TGTGCCAGCAGCTCTGGGGGCGCCTCGAACACCGGGGAGCTGTTTTTT
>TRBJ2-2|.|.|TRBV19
CASSIGTRAGTGELFF
TGTGCCAGTAGTATAGGGACCCGCGCGGGCACCGGGGAGCTGTTTTTT
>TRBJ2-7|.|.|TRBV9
CASSVGTDSSYEQYF
TGTGCCAGCAGCGTTGGGACGGACAGTTCCTACGAGCAGTACTTC
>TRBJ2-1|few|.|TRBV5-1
CASSLGAGSSSYNEQFF
TGCGCCAGCAGCTTGGGCGCAGGCTCGAGCTCCTACAATGAGCAGTTCTTC
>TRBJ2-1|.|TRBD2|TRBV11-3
CASSPVGLAGGNEQFF
TGTGCCAGCAGCCCGGTAGGACTAGCGGGGGGCAATGAGCAGTTCTTC
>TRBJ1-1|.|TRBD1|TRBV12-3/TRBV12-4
CASSFTDRGEAFF
TGTGCCAGCAGTTTCACCGACAGGGGTGAAGCTTTCTTT
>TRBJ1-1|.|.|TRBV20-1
CSVRGGIEAFF
TGCAGTGTCCGAGGCGGTATTGAAGCTTTCTTT
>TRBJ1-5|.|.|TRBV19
CASSIEGAGRLEHF
TGTGCCAGTAGTATAGAAGGGGCAGGGAGGTTGGAACATTTT
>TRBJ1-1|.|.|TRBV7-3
CASSLQGSTEAFF
TGTGCCAGCAGTTTACAGGGCTCCACTGAAGCTTTCTTT
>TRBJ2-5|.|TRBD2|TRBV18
CASSPTSGGDQETQYF
TGTGCCAGCTCACCAACTAGCGGGGGGGACCAAGAGACCCAGTACTTC
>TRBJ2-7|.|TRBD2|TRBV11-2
CASSLDRTSGGVIAYEQYF
TGTGCCAGCAGCTTAGATAGGACTAGCGGGGGCGTTATTGCCTACGAGCAGTACTTC
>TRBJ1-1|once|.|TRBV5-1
CASSTDSTSEAFF
TGCGCCAGCAGCACCGACAGTACCAGTGAAGCTTTCTTT
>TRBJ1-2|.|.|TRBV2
CATTTQTYGYTF
TGTGCCACCACGACACAAACCTATGGCTACACCTTC
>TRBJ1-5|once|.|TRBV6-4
CASSYSPSNQPQHF
TGTGCCAGCAGCTACAGTCCCAGCAATCAGCCCCAGCATTTT
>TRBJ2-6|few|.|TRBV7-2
CASRPGGANVLTF
TGTGCCAGCAGACCGGGGGGGGCCAACGTCCTGACTTTC
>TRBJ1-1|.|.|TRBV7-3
CASSLTPINTEAFF
TGTGCCAGCAGCTTAACTCCAATCAACACTGAAGCTTTCTTT
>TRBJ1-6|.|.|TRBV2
CASIAEGRTRDSPLHF
TGTGCCAGCATCGCTGAGGGCAGGACGAGAGATTCACCCCTCCACTTT
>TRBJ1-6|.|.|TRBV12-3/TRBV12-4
CASSGGWATPLHF
TGTGCCAGCAGTGGGGGGTGGGCAACACCCCTCCACTTT
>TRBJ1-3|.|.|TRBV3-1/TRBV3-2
CASSLGGLAGNTIYF
TGTGCCAGCAGCCTGGGGGGTTTGGCTGGAAACACCATATATTTT
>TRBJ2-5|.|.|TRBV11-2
CASSLDPAAATQYF
TGTGCCAGCAGCTTAGATCCCGCGGCCGCGACCCAGTACTTC
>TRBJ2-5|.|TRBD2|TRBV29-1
CSVGSSGGGETQYF
TGCAGCGTTGGGTCTAGCGGGGGGGGAGAGACCCAGTACTTC
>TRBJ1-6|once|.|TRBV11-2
CASSQRGGNSPLHF
TGTGCCAGCAGCCAAAGGGGTGGAAATTCACCCCTCCACTTT
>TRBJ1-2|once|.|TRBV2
CASWYDSNYGYTF
TGTGCCAGCTGGTACGACAGCAACTATGGCTACACCTTC
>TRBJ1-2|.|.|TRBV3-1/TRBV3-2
CASSQDWLGRGEGYTF
TGTGCCAGCAGCCAAGATTGGTTGGGGAGGGGAGAGGGCTACACCTTC
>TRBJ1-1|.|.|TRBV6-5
CASSYGRGNTDAFF
TGTGCCAGCAGTTACGGCAGGGGTAACACTGATGCTTTCTTT
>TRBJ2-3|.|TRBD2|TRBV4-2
CASSTTTSGSVSAGDTQYF
TGTGCCAGCAGCACTACGACTAGCGGGAGTGTATCTGCCGGAGATACGCAGTATTTT
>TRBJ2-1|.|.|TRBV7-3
CASSWAGNEQFF
TGTGCCAGCAGCTGGGCAGGGAATGAGCAGTTCTTC
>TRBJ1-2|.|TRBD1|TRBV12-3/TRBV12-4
CASSSGGSYGYTF
TGTGCCAGCAGTTCAGGGGGGAGCTATGGCTACACCTTC
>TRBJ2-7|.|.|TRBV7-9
CASSLTSVPYEQYF
TGTGCCAGCAGCTTAACCTCGGTCCCCTACGAGCAGTACTTC
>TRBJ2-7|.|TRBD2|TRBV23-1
CASSQSGLAGHYEQYF
TGCGCCAGCAGTCAATCGGGCCTAGCGGGACACTACGAGCAGTACTTC
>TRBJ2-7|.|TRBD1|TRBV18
CASSPLGTGDYEQYF
TGTGCCAGCTCACCCCTAGGGACAGGGGACTACGAGCAGTACTTC
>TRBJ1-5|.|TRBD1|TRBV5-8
CASTLGQGLNQPQHF
TGTGCCAGCACCTTGGGACAGGGCCTCAATCAGCCCCAGCATTTT
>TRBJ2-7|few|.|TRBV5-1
CASSLGDGYEQYF
TGCGCCAGCAGCTTAGGGGATGGCTACGAGCAGTACTTC
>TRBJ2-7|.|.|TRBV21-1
CASTARDSGYEQYF
TGTGCCAGCACCGCCCGGGACAGTGGCTACGAGCAGTACTTC
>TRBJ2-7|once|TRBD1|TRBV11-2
CASSISGTGLSYEQYF
TGTGCCAGCAGCATTTCCGGGACAGGGCTCTCCTACGAGCAGTACTTC
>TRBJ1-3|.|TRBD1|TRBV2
CASSPGTGGEGNTIYF
TGTGCCAGCAGCCCGGGGACAGGGGGCGAGGGAAACACCATATATTTT
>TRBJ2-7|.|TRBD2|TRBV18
CASSPPQRGAYEQYF
TGTGCCAGCTCACCACCTCAGCGGGGGGCGTACGAGCAGTACTTC
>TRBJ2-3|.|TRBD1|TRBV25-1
CASRPKLDRGLADTQYF
TGTGCCAGCAGGCCGAAATTGGACAGGGGGTTGGCAGATACGCAGTATTTT
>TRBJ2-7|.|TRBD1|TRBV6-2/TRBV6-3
CASSYPPGTGYEQYF
TGTGCCAGCAGTTACCCCCCCGGGACAGGCTACGAGCAGTACTTC
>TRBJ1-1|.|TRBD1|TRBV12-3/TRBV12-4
CASSLMDREAFF
TGTGCCAGCAGTCTGATGGACAGGGAAGCTTTCTTT
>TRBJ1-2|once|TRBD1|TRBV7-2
CASSLAGTGFGYTF
TGTGCCAGCAGCTTAGCCGGGACAGGGTTCGGCTACACCTTC
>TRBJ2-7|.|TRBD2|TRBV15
CATSRAFGGSSYEQYF
TGTGCCACCAGCAGAGCATTCGGCGGGAGCTCCTACGAGCAGTACTTC
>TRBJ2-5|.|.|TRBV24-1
CATSDLKGNQETQYF
TGTGCCACCAGTGATTTGAAGGGGAACCAAGAGACCCAGTACTTC
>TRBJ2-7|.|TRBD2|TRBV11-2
CASSSGLAGTYEQYF
TGTGCCAGCAGCTCGGGACTAGCGGGAACCTACGAGCAGTACTTC
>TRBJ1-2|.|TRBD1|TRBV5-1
CASSSLGQGQVNGYTF
TGCGCCAGCAGCTCCTTAGGACAGGGACAAGTAAACGGCTACACCTTC
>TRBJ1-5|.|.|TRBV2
CASRAGYNQPQHF
TGTGCCAGCAGGGCGGGCTACAATCAGCCCCAGCATTTT
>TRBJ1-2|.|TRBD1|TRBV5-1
CASSQDRNLNYGYTF
TGCGCCAGCAGCCAGGACAGGAACCTAAACTATGGCTACACCTTC
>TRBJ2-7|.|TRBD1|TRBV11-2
CASSSSTDRGYEQYF
TGTGCCAGCAGCTCGAGCACGGACAGGGGATACGAGCAGTACTTC